The next 16 T cell receptor beta chains were all read from a single sample in a study of regulatory T cells in long-lasting Graves disease. Time point given: newly diagnosed GD, antithyroid drugs for less than 3 months. Construction of the TCR library relied on RNA isolated from PBMCs. CDR3 regions were amplified by Arm-PCR using iRepertoire HTBI primers to build TCR beta libraries. TCRdb ran MiXCR on the multiplex PCR reads and lists one entry per CDR3 protein. The sample lists about 540,000 distinct CDR3 sequences, roughly 14% occurring once. The sample was also linked to a second study, of T cells in Graves' hyperthyroidism and ophthalmopathy.

Material: peripheral blood mononuclear cells (PBMCs), obtained at new diagnosis, from a patient treated with antithyroid drugs. Receptor source: a man younger than 40 with Graves disease.

This clonotype is a singleton in its sample. This may arise from a read error, as a much more abundant clone is one base away. The V and J genes are TRBV7-2 and TRBJ1-1; D is perhaps TRBD1 (5 bases). The CDR3 is 14 residues long. The V gene's germline CDR1 is SGHTA and CDR2 FQGNSA. Here the CDR3 reads CAGSPRRQITEAFF. The CDR3 region has the DNA TGTGCCGGCAGCCCCAGAAGACAGATCACTGAAGCTTTCTTT.

This clonotype has at least ten counts. This rearrangement joins TRBV11-2 to TRBJ2-7; D is uncertain. This CDR3 is built from 13 residues. Trimming shortened V by 7 bases and J by 1 base, and 11 bases separated the two germline ends. The V gene's germline CDR1 is SGHAT and CDR2 FQNNGV. CDR3 residues: CASNGRMSYEQYF. In DNA, the CDR3 is TGTGCCAGCAACGGACGGATGTCCTACGAGCAGTACTTC. Full variable domain (rest looked up from reference TRBV11-2 and TRBJ2-7): EAGVAQSPRYKIIEKRQSVAFWCNPISGHATLYWYQQILGQGPKLLIQFQNNGVVDDSQLPKDRFSAERLKGVDSTLKIQPAKLEDSAVYLCASNGRMSYEQYFGPGTRLTVT.

This clonotype came up many times. CDR3 protein: CASSGTRFQSEQFF. CDR3 nucleotide sequence: TGTGCCAGCAGTGGGACTAGATTTCAGAGTGAGCAGTTCTTC. The rearrangement links TRBV6-1 to TRBJ2-1; 7 bases align to TRBD2. J gave up 9 bases and V 4 bases, and 9 bases lay outside the gene matches. This CDR3 spans 14 amino acids. CDR1 MNHNS and CDR2 SASEGT come from the germline V gene.

The V gene is TRBV2, the J gene TRBJ2-5; 7 bases match TRBD2. Trimming cost V 6 bases and J 1 base; bases outside gene matches: 8. This CDR3 has 15 residues. The germline CDR1 and CDR2 sequences are SNHLY and FYNNEI. The CDR3 protein is CASSQGRALQETQYF. DNA of the CDR3: TGTGCCAGCAGCCAAGGGAGGGCTCTCCAAGAGACCCAGTACTTC.

Of note for this clonotype: This may stem from a read error, because a much larger clone lies one nucleotide away. The V call is TRBV12-3 or TRBV12-4, the J call TRBJ2-3; 8 bases agree with TRBD2. This CDR3 is built from 16 residues. DNA of the CDR3: TGTGCCAGCAGCTTGGATCCGGGACTAGGCACAGGTACGCAGTATTTT. This codes for CASSLDPGLGTGTQYF.

This clonotype was counted at least ten times. The rearrangement links TRBV28 to TRBJ2-7; possibly TRBD1 for D (5 bases). Between the trimmed V and J ends, which lost 4 bases and 0 bases, there was a span of 13 bases. Germline V CDR1 and CDR2: MDHEN, SYDVKM. The CDR3 covers 15 residues. CDR3 protein: CASSSTERLSYEQYF. The CDR3 DNA follows: TGTGCCAGCAGTTCGACAGAACGCCTCTCCTACGAGCAGTACTTC.

This clonotype was counted a few times. The CDR3: CASSPTSGSLDEQFF. For the CDR3, the DNA is TGCGCCAGCAGCCCGACTAGCGGGAGTTTAGATGAGCAGTTCTTC. The chain employs TRBV5-1 and TRBJ2-1; 12 bases match TRBD2. Germline V CDR1 and CDR2: SGHRS, YFSETQ. The CDR3 is 15 residues long. Trimming removed 4 bases from V and 8 bases from J; junction bases left unmatched: 7.

This clonotype came up once. This may stem from a read error, because a much larger clone lies one nucleotide away. The chain joins TRBV6-2 or TRBV6-3 to TRBJ2-1; TRBD2 aligns across 9 bases. The CDR3 spans 17 residues. Germline lookup yields CDR1 MNHEY and CDR2 SVGEGT. The CDR3 spells CVSSYFGGRAGYNEQFF. The CDR3 coding sequence is TGTGTCAGCAGTTACTTCGGCGGGAGGGCCGGATACAATGAGCAGTTCTTC.

This clonotype appeared many times. The chain couples TRBV7-2 to TRBJ1-4; perhaps TRBD1 as D (5 bases). CDR1 and CDR2 from the germline V gene are SGHTA and FQGNSA. Trimming shortened V by 5 bases and J by 8 bases, and 15 bases separated the two germline ends. This CDR3 spans 14 amino acids. The DNA of the CDR3 is TGTGCCAGCAGCCTCAGGGTAGTGAACGAAAAACTGTTTTTT. It yields the protein CASSLRVVNEKLFF.

Ten or more counts support this clonotype. The V and J genes are TRBV10-3 and TRBJ1-2; TRBD1 aligns across 8 bases. The CDR3 runs 16 residues. Germline-derived CDR1 and CDR2 are ENHRY and SYGVKD. V shed 10 bases, J shed 4 bases, and the junction held 17 bases outside the gene matches. The CDR3 coding sequence is TGTGCCACAACCTCTCAGGGGGCGCGTGGTGGCTATGGCTACACCTTC. Protein product: CATTSQGARGGYGYTF.

This clonotype has just a few counts. The rearrangement joins TRBV4-2 to TRBJ2-7, with D unresolved. V was shortened by 5 bases and J by 5 bases, with 16 bases between the two germline ends. Germline V CDR1 and CDR2: LGHNA, YNFKEQ. There are 14 residues in the CDR3. CDR3 DNA: TGTGCCAGCAGCTGGGTAGGGTTGTCGGACGAGCAGTACTTC. It yields the protein CASSWVGLSDEQYF.

Regarding this clonotype: A read error may be the cause here, since a much bigger clone is one base away. The chain has TRBV19 and TRBJ1-5; TRBD1 is a possible D gene (5 bases). CDR1 is LNHDA and CDR2 is SQIVND in the germline V gene (reference sequence). The CDR3 covers 13 residues. The CDR3 region has the DNA TGTGCCAGCGGTCGGGGGAGCAATCAGCCCCATCATTTT. The encoded protein is CASGRGSNQPHHF.

This clonotype was detected a few times. The V and J genes are TRBV25-1 and TRBJ2-2, with 7 positions matching TRBD1. Germline-derived CDR1 and CDR2 are MGHDK and SYGVNS. V lost 7 bases and J lost 2; bases outside the gene matches: 7. There are 15 residues in the CDR3. CDR3 DNA: TGTGCCAGCAAGGGGGCAGGGGGAAACACCGGGGAGCTGTTTTTT. Amino acids: CASKGAGGNTGELFF.

This clonotype was picked up many times. V usage is TRBV10-3 and J usage is TRBJ1-1, with a tentative D call TRBD1 (5 bases). The V gene lost 4 bases and the J gene lost 3 bases, with 15 bases spanning the gap. Germline CDR1 and CDR2: ENHRY and SYGVKD. The CDR3 is 15 amino acids. CDR3 sequence reads: CAISGSGPKDTEAFF. In DNA, the CDR3 is TGTGCCATCAGTGGGTCGGGGCCAAAGGACACTGAAGCTTTCTTT.

This clonotype was counted ten times or more. The gene calls are TRBV19 and TRBJ1-1, with 11 bases lining up with TRBD1. The CDR3 runs 15 residues. V trimming: 5 bases; J trimming: 7 bases; junction bases outside the gene matches: 9. The germline V gene encodes CDR1 LNHDA and CDR2 SQIVND (reference sequence). The CDR3 region has the DNA TGTGCCAGTAGTCCCCGGGACAGGGGGGCTCGTGAAGCTTTCTTT. The encoded protein is CASSPRDRGAREAFF.

This clonotype has ten or more counts. The chain combines TRBV7-8 with TRBJ2-7; 9 bases line up with TRBD2. J lost 4 bases, V lost 4 bases, and 8 bases had no gene match. The CDR3 runs 15 residues. CDR1 SGHVS and CDR2 FQNEAQ come from the germline V gene. For the CDR3, the DNA is TGTGCCAGCAGCTGGGCTAGCGGGATGGGATACGAGCAGTACTTC. As protein: CASSWASGMGYEQYF. Using reference TRBV7-8 and TRBJ2-7 for the parts outside the CDR3, the full variable domain is GAGVSQSPRYKVAKRGQDVALRCDPISGHVSLFWYQQALGQGPEFLTYFQNEAQLDKSGLPSDRFFAERPEGSVSTLKIQRTQQEDSAVYLCASSWASGMGYEQYFGPGTRLTVT.